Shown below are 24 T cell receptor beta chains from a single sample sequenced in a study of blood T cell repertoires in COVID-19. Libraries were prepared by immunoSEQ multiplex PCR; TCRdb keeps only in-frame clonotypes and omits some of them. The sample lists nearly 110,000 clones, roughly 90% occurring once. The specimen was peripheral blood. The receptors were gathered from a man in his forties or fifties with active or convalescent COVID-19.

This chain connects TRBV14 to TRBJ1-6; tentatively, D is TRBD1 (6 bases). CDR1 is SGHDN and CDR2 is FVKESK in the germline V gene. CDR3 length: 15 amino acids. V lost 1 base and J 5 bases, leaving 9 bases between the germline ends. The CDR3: CASSQADRDNSPLHF. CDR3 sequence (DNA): TGTGCCAGCAGCCAAGCGGACAGAGATAATTCACCCCTCCACTTT.

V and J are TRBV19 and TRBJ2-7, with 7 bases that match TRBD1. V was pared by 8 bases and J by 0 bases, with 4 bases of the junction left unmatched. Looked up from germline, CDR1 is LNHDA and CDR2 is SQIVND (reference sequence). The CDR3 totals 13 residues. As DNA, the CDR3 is TGTGCCAGTGGGACAGCTCTCTCCTACGAGCAGTACTTC. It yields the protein CASGTALSYEQYF.

The CDR3: CASSLGTGLDTQYF. The DNA for the CDR3 is TGCGCCAGCAGCTTAGGGACAGGTCTAGATACGCAGTATTTT. V is TRBV5-1 and J is TRBJ2-3; 8 positions agree with TRBD1. This CDR3 comprises 14 residues. From germline, CDR1 is SGHRS and CDR2 YFSETQ. V trimming: 2 bases; J trimming: 5 bases; junction bases outside the gene matches: 4.

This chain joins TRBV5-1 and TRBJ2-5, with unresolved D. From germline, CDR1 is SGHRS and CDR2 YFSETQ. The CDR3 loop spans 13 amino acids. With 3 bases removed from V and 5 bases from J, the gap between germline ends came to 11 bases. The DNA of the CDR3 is TGCGCCAGCAGCTCCGAAGCATGGGAGACCCAGTACTTC. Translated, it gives CASSSEAWETQYF.

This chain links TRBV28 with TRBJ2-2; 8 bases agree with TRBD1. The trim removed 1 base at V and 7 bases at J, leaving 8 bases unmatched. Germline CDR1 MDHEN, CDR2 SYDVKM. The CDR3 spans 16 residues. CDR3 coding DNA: TGTGCCAGCAGTTTATACGGGACAGGTCCTAACGGGGAGCTGTTTTTT. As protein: CASSLYGTGPNGELFF.

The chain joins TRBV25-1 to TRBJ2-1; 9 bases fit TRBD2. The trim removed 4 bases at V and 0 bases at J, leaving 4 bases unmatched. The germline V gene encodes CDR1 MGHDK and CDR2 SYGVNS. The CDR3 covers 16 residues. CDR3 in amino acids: CASSVWREGSYNEQFF. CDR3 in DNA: TGTGCCAGCAGTGTGTGGCGGGAGGGCTCCTACAATGAGCAGTTCTTC.

CDR3 sequence reads: CASSLRTGLMNTEAFF. In nucleotides, the CDR3 is TGTGCCAGCAGTTTACGGACAGGTCTCATGAACACTGAAGCTTTCTTT. The gene calls are TRBV6-2 or TRBV6-3 and TRBJ1-1; TRBD1 agrees at 7 bases. Germline trimming cut 4 bases from V and 0 bases from J; bases unmatched to any gene: 8. CDR1 is MNHEY, CDR2 SVGEGT, per germline. The CDR3 runs to 16 residues.

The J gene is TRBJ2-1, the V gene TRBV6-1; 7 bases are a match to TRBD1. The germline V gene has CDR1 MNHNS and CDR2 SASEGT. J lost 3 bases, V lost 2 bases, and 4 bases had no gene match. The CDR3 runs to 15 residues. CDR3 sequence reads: CASSELAGGYNEQFF. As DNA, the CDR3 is TGTGCCAGCAGTGAACTAGCAGGGGGCTACAATGAGCAGTTCTTC.

In nucleotides, the CDR3 is TGTGCCAGCAGTCGGGAGGTCCGCACTGAAGCTTTCTTT. It translates to CASSREVRTEAFF. The genes are TRBV25-1 and TRBJ1-1; unclear D gene. V shed 5 bases and J shed 4 bases, with 11 bases lying between them. Germline V CDR1 and CDR2: MGHDK, SYGVNS. This CDR3 has 13 residues.

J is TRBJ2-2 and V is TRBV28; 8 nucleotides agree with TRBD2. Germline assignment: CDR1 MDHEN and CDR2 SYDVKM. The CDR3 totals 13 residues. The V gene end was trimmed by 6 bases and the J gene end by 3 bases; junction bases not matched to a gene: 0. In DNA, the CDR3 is TGTGCCAGCAGACTAGCGGACACCGGGGAGCTGTTTTTT. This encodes CASRLADTGELFF.

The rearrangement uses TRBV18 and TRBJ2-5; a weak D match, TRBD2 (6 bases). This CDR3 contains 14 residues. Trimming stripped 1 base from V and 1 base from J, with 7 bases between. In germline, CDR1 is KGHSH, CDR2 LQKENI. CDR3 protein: CASSPRRVQETQYF. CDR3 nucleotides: TGTGCCAGCTCACCACGGAGGGTCCAAGAGACCCAGTACTTC.

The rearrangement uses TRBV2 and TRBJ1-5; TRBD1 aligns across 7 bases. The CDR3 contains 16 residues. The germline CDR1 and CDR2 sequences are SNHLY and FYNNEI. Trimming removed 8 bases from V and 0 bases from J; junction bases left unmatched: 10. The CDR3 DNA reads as TGTGCCAGCGAGGAACAGGGGTCTAATAGCAATCAGCCCCAGCATTTT. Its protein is CASEEQGSNSNQPQHF.

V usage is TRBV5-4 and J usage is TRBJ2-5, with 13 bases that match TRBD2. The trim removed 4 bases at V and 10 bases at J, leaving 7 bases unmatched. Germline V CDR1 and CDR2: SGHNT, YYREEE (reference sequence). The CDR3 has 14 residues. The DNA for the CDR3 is TGTGCCAGCAGCGGGACTAGCGGGATGGAGGTCCAGTACTTC. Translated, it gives CASSGTSGMEVQYF.

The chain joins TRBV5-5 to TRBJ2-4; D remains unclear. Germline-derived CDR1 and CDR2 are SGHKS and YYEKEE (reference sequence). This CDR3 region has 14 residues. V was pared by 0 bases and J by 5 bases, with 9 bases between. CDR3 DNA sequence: TGTGCCAGCAGCTTGGTTCGATCAGAAAACATTCAGTACTTC. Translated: CASSLVRSENIQYF.

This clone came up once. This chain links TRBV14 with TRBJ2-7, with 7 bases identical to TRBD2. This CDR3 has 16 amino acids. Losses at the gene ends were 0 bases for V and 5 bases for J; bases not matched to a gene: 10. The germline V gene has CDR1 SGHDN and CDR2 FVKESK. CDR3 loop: CASSQDYAVAGDEQYF. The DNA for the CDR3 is TGTGCCAGCAGCCAAGATTACGCGGTCGCGGGAGACGAGCAGTACTTC.

CDR3 DNA sequence: TGTGCCAGCAGCCACGACTACGAGAGGGAGCAGTACTTC. Its protein is CASSHDYEREQYF. The V gene is TRBV3-1 (or the pseudogene TRBV3-2), the J gene TRBJ2-7, with D perhaps matching TRBD2 (5 bases). This CDR3 region has 13 residues. The V end lost 3 bases, the J end lost 7 bases, and 13 bases lay between the germline ends. Germline V gives CDR1 LGHDT, CDR2 YNNKEL (reference sequence).

CDR3 residues: CASSPRGGAPTGNTIYF. The CDR3 nucleotides read TGTGCCAGCAGCCCTCGAGGCGGGGCTCCAACTGGAAACACCATATATTTT. The J gene is TRBJ1-3, the V gene TRBV4-2, with a weak D call TRBD1 (5 bases). The germline CDR1 and CDR2 sequences are LGHNA and YNFKEQ. The V and J ends lost 4 bases and 2 bases respectively, with 18 bases between them. The CDR3 extends over 17 amino acids.

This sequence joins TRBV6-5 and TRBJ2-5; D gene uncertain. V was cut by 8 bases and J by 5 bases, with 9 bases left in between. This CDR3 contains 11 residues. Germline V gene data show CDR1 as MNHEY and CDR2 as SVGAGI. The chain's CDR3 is CASGQHETQYF. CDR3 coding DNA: TGTGCCAGCGGGCAACACGAGACCCAGTACTTC.

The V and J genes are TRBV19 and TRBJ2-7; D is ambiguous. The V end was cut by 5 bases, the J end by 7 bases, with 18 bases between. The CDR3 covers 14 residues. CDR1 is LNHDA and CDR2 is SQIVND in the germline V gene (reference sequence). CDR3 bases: TGTGCCAGTAGTGCCTTAGGCCGCCTCGGGGAGCAGTACTTC. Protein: CASSALGRLGEQYF.

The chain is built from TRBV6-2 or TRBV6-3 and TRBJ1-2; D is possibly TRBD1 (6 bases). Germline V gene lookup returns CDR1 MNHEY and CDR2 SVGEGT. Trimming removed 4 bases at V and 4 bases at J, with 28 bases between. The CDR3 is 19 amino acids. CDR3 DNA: TGTGCCAGCAGTTTCCTTTCTAATGTCTCCGGGACAAACCTCTATGGCTACACCTTC. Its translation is CASSFLSNVSGTNLYGYTF.

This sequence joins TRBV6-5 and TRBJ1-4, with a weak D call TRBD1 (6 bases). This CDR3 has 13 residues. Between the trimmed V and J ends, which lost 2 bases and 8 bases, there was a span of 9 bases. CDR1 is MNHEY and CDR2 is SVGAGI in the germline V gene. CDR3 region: CASSYTGREKLFF. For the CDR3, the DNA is TGTGCCAGCAGTTACACAGGGCGAGAAAAACTGTTTTTT.

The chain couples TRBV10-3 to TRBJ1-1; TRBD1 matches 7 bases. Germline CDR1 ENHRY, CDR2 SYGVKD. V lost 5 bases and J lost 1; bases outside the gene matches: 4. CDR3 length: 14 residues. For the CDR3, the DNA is TGTGCCATCAGTATGGGACAGAAGAACACTGAAGCTTTCTTT. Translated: CAISMGQKNTEAFF.

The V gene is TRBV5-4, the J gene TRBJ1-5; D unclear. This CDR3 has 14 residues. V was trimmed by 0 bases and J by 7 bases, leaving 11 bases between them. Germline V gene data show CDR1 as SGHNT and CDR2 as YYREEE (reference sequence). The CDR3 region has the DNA TGTGCCAGCAGCTTGGGTGGATCCGGGCAGCCCCAGCATTTT. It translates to CASSLGGSGQPQHF.

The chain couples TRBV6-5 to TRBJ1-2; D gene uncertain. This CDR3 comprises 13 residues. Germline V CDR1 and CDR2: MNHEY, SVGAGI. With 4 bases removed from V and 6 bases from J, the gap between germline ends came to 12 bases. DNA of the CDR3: TGTGCCAGCAGTTTAGTGCCCTCACATGGCTACACCTTC. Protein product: CASSLVPSHGYTF.